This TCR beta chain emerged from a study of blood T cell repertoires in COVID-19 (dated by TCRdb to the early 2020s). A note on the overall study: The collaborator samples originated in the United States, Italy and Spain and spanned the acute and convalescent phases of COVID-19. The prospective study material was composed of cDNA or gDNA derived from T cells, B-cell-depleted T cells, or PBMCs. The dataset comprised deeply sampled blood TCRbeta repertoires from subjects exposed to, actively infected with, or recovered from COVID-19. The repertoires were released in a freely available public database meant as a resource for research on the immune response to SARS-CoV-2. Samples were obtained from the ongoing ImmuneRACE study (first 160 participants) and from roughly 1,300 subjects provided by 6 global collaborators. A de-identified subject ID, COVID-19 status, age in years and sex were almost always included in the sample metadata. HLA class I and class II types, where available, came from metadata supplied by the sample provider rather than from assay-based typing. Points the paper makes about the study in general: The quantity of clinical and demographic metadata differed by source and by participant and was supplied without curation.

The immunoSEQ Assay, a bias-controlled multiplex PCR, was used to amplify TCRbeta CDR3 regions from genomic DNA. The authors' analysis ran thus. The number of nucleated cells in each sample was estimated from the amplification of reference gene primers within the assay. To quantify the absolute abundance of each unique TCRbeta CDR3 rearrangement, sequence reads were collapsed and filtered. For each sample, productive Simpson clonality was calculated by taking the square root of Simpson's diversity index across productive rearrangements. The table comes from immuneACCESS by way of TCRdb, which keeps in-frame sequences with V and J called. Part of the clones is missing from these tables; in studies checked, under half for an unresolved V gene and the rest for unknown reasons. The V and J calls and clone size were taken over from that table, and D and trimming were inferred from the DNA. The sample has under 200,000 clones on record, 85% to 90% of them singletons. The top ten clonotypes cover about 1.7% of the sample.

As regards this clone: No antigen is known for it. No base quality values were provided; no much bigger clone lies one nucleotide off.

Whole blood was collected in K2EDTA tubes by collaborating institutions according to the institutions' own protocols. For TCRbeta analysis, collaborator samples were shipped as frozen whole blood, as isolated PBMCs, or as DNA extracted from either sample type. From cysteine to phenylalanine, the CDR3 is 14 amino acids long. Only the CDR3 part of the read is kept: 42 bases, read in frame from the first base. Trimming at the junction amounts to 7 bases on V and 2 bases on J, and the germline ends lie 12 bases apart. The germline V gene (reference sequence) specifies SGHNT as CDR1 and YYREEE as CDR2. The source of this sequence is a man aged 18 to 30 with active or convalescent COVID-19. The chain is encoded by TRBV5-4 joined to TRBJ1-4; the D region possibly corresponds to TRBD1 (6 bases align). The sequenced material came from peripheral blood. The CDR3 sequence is CASSGGLTNEKLFF. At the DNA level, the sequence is TGTGCCAGCTCCGGGGGGCTGACTAATGAAAAACTGTTTTTT.